The 3 T cell receptor beta chains below all came from one sample that was sequenced in a study of cytomegalovirus exposure and HLA in healthy donors. The assay was immunoSEQ multiplex PCR, and TCRdb's table has in-frame clones only and misses some. The repertoire holds about 130,000 clones, about nine tenths seen once, with approximately 2% in the top ten. Sample: PBMCs. The receptors come from a young woman in good health and CMV-seronegative.

The sample holds one count of this clone. The gene calls are TRBV6-1 and TRBJ2-7, with D possibly being TRBD1 (6 bases). In germline, CDR1 is MNHNS, CDR2 SASEGT. The CDR3 contains 13 residues. V was trimmed by 6 bases and J by 3 bases, leaving 12 bases between them. CDR3 nucleotide sequence: TGTGCCAGCAGACCCGGACAGCACTACGAGCAGTACTTC. Translation: CASRPGQHYEQYF.

The rearrangement joins TRBV19 to TRBJ2-7; D may be TRBD1 (6 bases). Between the trimmed V and J ends, which lost 1 base and 3 bases, there was a span of 16 bases. The CDR3 is 16 residues long. Germline V CDR1 and CDR2: LNHDA, SQIVND (reference sequence). The CDR3 region is CASSIVGRGGLYEQYF. The CDR3 DNA reads as TGTGCCAGTAGTATAGTAGGCAGGGGCGGCCTCTACGAGCAGTACTTC.

The chain links TRBV7-9 to TRBJ2-7, with a possible D match to TRBD1 (5 bases). CDR1 and CDR2 from the germline V gene are SEHNR and FQNEAQ (reference sequence). The CDR3 loop spans 13 amino acids. The V and J ends lost 1 base and 4 bases respectively, with 8 bases between them. The CDR3 loop reads CASSLVKGYEQYF. In DNA, the CDR3 is TGTGCCAGCAGCTTAGTTAAGGGGTACGAGCAGTACTTC.